A selection of T cell receptor beta chains follows, all from one sample in a study of vaccination and CD4 T cells after COVID-19. Their antigen targets remain unknown. One entry per CDR3 protein results from TCRdb running MiXCR on the PCR reads. The sample holds 15,000 to 25,000 distinct CDR3 sequences, around 53% seen once. Source material: CD4+ T cells from blood, cultured in vitro. The receptors derive from a human donor who had recovered from COVID-19. Both conserved end residues are part of each CDR3. D genes are given only for firm matches. The size of a clone is reported for some rows only, either as once, few or many, or as a class for expanded clones.

clone size: NA; J gene: TRBJ2-4; D gene: TRBD2; V gene: TRBV20-1; CDR3 DNA: TGCAGTGCTAGGACTAGCGGGAGCGGCGGACTAGCCAAAAACATTCAGTACTTC; CDR3 protein: CSARTSGSGGLAKNIQYF
clone size: few; J gene: TRBJ2-7; D gene: NA; V gene: TRBV24-1; CDR3 DNA: TGTGCCACCAGTGATGAAAAGGGGTACGAGCAGTACTTC; CDR3 protein: CATSDEKGYEQYF
clone size: NA; J gene: TRBJ2-5; D gene: NA; V gene: TRBV27; CDR3 DNA: TGTGCCAGCAGTTTCCGAGGGTCGACCCAGTACTTC; CDR3 protein: CASSFRGSTQYF
clone size: NA; J gene: TRBJ1-5; D gene: TRBD1; V gene: TRBV11-2; CDR3 DNA: TGTGCCAGCAGTAAACAGGGGGGCAATCAGCCCCAGCATTTT; CDR3 protein: CASSKQGGNQPQHF
clone size: once; J gene: TRBJ1-5; D gene: NA; V gene: TRBV28; CDR3 DNA: TGTGCCAGCAGTGGGGGAGACTCTAATCCCAGCAATCAGCCCCAGCATTTT; CDR3 protein: CASSGGDSNPSNQPQHF
clone size: NA; J gene: TRBJ1-6; D gene: TRBD1; V gene: TRBV5-1; CDR3 DNA: TGCGCCAGCAGCGTACAGGGGAGCTCCTATAATTCACCCCTCCACTTT; CDR3 protein: CASSVQGSSYNSPLHF
clone size: once; J gene: TRBJ1-5; D gene: NA; V gene: TRBV9; CDR3 DNA: TGTGCCAGCAGCCCCGACAGTGGAACTTATCAGCCCCAGCATTTT; CDR3 protein: CASSPDSGTYQPQHF
clone size: few; J gene: TRBJ2-1; D gene: NA; V gene: TRBV7-8; CDR3 DNA: TGTGCCAGCAGCTTAGGCCAGTACAATGAGCAGTTCTTC; CDR3 protein: CASSLGQYNEQFF
clone size: once; J gene: TRBJ2-1; D gene: NA; V gene: TRBV20-1; CDR3 DNA: TGCAGTCTCAATGGGGGTGGCAATGAGCAGTTCTTC; CDR3 protein: CSLNGGGNEQFF
clone size: NA; J gene: TRBJ2-7; D gene: NA; V gene: TRBV6-2/TRBV6-3; CDR3 DNA: TGTGCCAGCAGTTACCGGCCTAGGGGGAGGTACGAGCAGTACTTC; CDR3 protein: CASSYRPRGRYEQYF
clone size: NA; J gene: TRBJ2-6; D gene: NA; V gene: TRBV28; CDR3 DNA: TGTGCCAGCAGTTTCGGCCATCCTGGGGCCAACGTCCTGACTTTC; CDR3 protein: CASSFGHPGANVLTF
clone size: NA; J gene: TRBJ1-1; D gene: NA; V gene: TRBV20-1; CDR3 DNA: TGCAGTGCACCCCGACAGCGTATGAACACTGAAGCTTTCTTT; CDR3 protein: CSAPRQRMNTEAFF
clone size: NA; J gene: TRBJ1-1; D gene: NA; V gene: TRBV10-3; CDR3 DNA: TGTGCCATCAGTGAGTCTCCGGCCACTGAAGCTTTCTTT; CDR3 protein: CAISESPATEAFF
clone size: few; J gene: TRBJ2-7; D gene: TRBD2; V gene: TRBV2; CDR3 DNA: TGTGCCAGCACCAGACTAGCGACCTCCTACGAGCAGTACTTC; CDR3 protein: CASTRLATSYEQYF
clone size: NA; J gene: TRBJ2-1; D gene: TRBD1; V gene: TRBV7-2; CDR3 DNA: TGTGCCAGCAGCTTCGTCCACAGGGGCAGTTCGTACAATGAGCAGTTCTTC; CDR3 protein: CASSFVHRGSSYNEQFF
clone size: NA; J gene: TRBJ1-1; D gene: TRBD1; V gene: TRBV28; CDR3 DNA: TGTGCCAGCAGTCCGCTGGGACAGTCCACTGAAGCTTTCTTT; CDR3 protein: CASSPLGQSTEAFF
clone size: NA; J gene: TRBJ2-5; D gene: TRBD2; V gene: TRBV12-3/TRBV12-4; CDR3 DNA: TGTGCCAGCAGCCCCAGGGCTAGCGGGGGCGGGGAGACCCAGTACTTC; CDR3 protein: CASSPRASGGGETQYF
clone size: NA; J gene: TRBJ2-5; D gene: TRBD2; V gene: TRBV20-1; CDR3 DNA: TGCAGTGCTCGAGGACTAGCGGGGGGTCCGGGGAGACAAGAGACCCAGTACTTC; CDR3 protein: CSARGLAGGPGRQETQYF
clone size: NA; J gene: TRBJ2-7; D gene: NA; V gene: TRBV4-3; CDR3 DNA: TGCGCCAGCAGCCAAGAGGGGGGCGAGCAGTACTTC; CDR3 protein: CASSQEGGEQYF
clone size: NA; J gene: TRBJ2-1; D gene: TRBD1; V gene: TRBV5-6; CDR3 DNA: TGTGCCAGCACCGGGACAGGGAGCTCCTACAATGAGCAGTTCTTC; CDR3 protein: CASTGTGSSYNEQFF
clone size: NA; J gene: TRBJ2-1; D gene: TRBD2; V gene: TRBV11-2; CDR3 DNA: TGTGCCAGCAGTCCGATCGAGCGGGGAAACAATGAGCAGTTCTTC; CDR3 protein: CASSPIERGNNEQFF
clone size: NA; J gene: TRBJ2-6; D gene: TRBD1; V gene: TRBV27; CDR3 DNA: TGTGCCAGCTCCAGGACAGGGGGCTCTGGGGCCAACGTCCTGACTTTC; CDR3 protein: CASSRTGGSGANVLTF
clone size: NA; J gene: TRBJ1-2; D gene: NA; V gene: TRBV5-6; CDR3 DNA: TGTGCCAGCAGCTTAGATTCGTTCTATGGCTACACCTTC; CDR3 protein: CASSLDSFYGYTF
clone size: few; J gene: TRBJ1-1; D gene: TRBD1; V gene: TRBV19; CDR3 DNA: TGTGCCAGTAGTATGGACAGGGGGCGCATTATGGACACTGAAGCTTTCTTT; CDR3 protein: CASSMDRGRIMDTEAFF
clone size: few; J gene: TRBJ2-7; D gene: NA; V gene: TRBV7-9; CDR3 DNA: TGTGCCAGCAGCCCAGCCCAGACCAGGAGCTCCTACGAGCAGTACTTC; CDR3 protein: CASSPAQTRSSYEQYF
clone size: NA; J gene: TRBJ1-1; D gene: NA; V gene: TRBV7-2; CDR3 DNA: TGTGCCAGCAGCGGCAACAGGGCGGTTTACACTGAAGCTTTCTTT; CDR3 protein: CASSGNRAVYTEAFF
clone size: NA; J gene: TRBJ2-5; D gene: NA; V gene: TRBV6-2/TRBV6-3; CDR3 DNA: TGTGCCAGCACCCCCAGAAACAAGACCCAGTACTTC; CDR3 protein: CASTPRNKTQYF
clone size: NA; J gene: TRBJ2-1; D gene: TRBD1; V gene: TRBV20-1; CDR3 DNA: TGCAGTGCTAGAGAAGATGCAGGGGGCTCCTACAATGAGCAGTTCTTC; CDR3 protein: CSAREDAGGSYNEQFF
clone size: NA; J gene: TRBJ2-5; D gene: NA; V gene: TRBV7-6; CDR3 DNA: TGTGCCAGCAGCCCCGAGGCGGGGCACCAAGAGACCCAGTACTTC; CDR3 protein: CASSPEAGHQETQYF